Listed below are T cell receptor beta chains from one sample, sequenced in a study of T cells in Graves' hyperthyroidism and ophthalmopathy. One entry per CDR3 protein results from TCRdb running MiXCR on the multiplex PCR reads. This table has hundreds of thousands of distinct CDR3 sequences, around a sixth appearing once. The sequenced sample was blood. All receptors come from a woman in her fifties or sixties with Graves' hyperthyroidism that later progressed to Graves' ophthalmopathy. Each CDR3 is given with its conserved first and last residue. D genes are given only for firm matches. Some rows have no size entry. The others give once, few or many, or a class for an expanded clone.

cdr3_length	v_call	d_call	clone_size	j_call	cdr3_aa	cdr3_nt
13	TRBV20-1	.	many	TRBJ1-4	CSASGGPREKLFF	TGCAGTGCTAGTGGGGGACCTCGAGAAAAACTGTTTTTT
16	TRBV5-1	.	many	TRBJ1-2	CASSLAGGALDYGYTF	TGCGCCAGCAGCTTGGCCGGTGGGGCTTTGGACTATGGCTACACCTTC
12	TRBV6-1	TRBD1	many	TRBJ1-1	CASRRGLTEAFF	TGTGCCAGCCGCAGGGGGCTAACTGAAGCTTTCTTT
12	TRBV2	.	many	TRBJ2-3	CASSEDIDTQYF	TGTGCCAGCAGTGAAGATATAGATACGCAGTATTTT
15	TRBV3-1	.	.	TRBJ1-2	CASSQGQFPNYGYTF	TGTGCCAGCAGCCAAGGGCAGTTCCCTAACTATGGCTACACCTTC
13	TRBV5-1	.	.	TRBJ1-1	CASRSVTNTEAFF	TGCGCCAGCAGAAGTGTAACGAACACTGAAGCTTTCTTT
12	TRBV10-1	.	many	TRBJ2-7	CASSENWGEQYF	TGCGCCAGCAGTGAGAATTGGGGCGAGCAGTACTTC
13	TRBV27	.	few	TRBJ2-2	CASSSSSTGELFF	TGTGCCAGCAGTTCAAGCTCTACCGGGGAGCTGTTTTTT
14	TRBV4-2	.	.	TRBJ1-2	CASSHEGRAGGYTF	TGTGCCAGCAGCCATGAGGGGAGAGCAGGGGGCTACACCTTC
15	TRBV12-3/TRBV12-4	.	many	TRBJ1-5	CASSFDPGLNQPQHF	TGTGCCAGCAGTTTCGATCCGGGACTCAATCAGCCCCAGCATTTT
15	TRBV7-2	TRBD1	.	TRBJ1-6	CASRWQGAQNSPLHF	TGTGCCAGCCGTTGGCAGGGGGCGCAGAATTCACCCCTCCACTTT
13	TRBV3-1	TRBD1	many	TRBJ1-2	CASSLRTGDGYTF	TGTGCCAGCAGCCTACGGACAGGGGATGGCTACACCTTC
18	TRBV12-3/TRBV12-4	.	many	TRBJ2-5	CASSLDWPEAPWGETQYF	TGTGCCAGCAGTTTAGATTGGCCCGAGGCCCCCTGGGGGGAGACCCAGTACTTC
13	TRBV13	.	many	TRBJ1-4	CASSWSQGEKLFF	TGTGCCAGCAGCTGGTCCCAGGGCGAAAAACTGTTTTTT
16	TRBV4-1	.	.	TRBJ2-5	CASSHNIGRNQETQYF	TGCGCCAGCAGCCATAACATCGGGCGGAACCAAGAGACCCAGTACTTC
20	TRBV27	TRBD2	many	TRBJ2-1	CASVPSGLAALSSSYNEQFF	TGTGCCAGCGTGCCATCGGGACTAGCGGCCCTCTCGAGCTCCTACAATGAGCAGTTCTTC
13	TRBV6-1	.	many	TRBJ1-4	CASSWTVNEKLFF	TGTGCCAGCAGTTGGACAGTAAATGAAAAACTGTTTTTT
13	TRBV20-1	.	many	TRBJ2-7	CSARSPSSYEQYF	TGCAGTGCTAGATCCCCCAGCTCCTACGAGCAGTACTTC
13	TRBV7-9	.	many	TRBJ1-1	CASSLPPNTEAFF	TGTGCCAGCAGCTTACCCCCGAACACTGAAGCTTTCTTT
15	TRBV27	TRBD2	.	TRBJ2-4	CASSTSGGPGYIQYF	TGTGCCAGCAGTACTAGCGGGGGGCCCGGTTACATTCAGTACTTC
13	TRBV20-1	.	many	TRBJ2-5	CSARAAGRETQYF	TGCAGTGCTAGAGCGGCGGGGCGGGAGACCCAGTACTTC
14	TRBV5-1	.	.	TRBJ1-4	CASGIQVSNEKLFF	TGCGCCAGCGGGATACAGGTTTCGAACGAAAAACTGTTTTTT